One and the same sample provided the 27 T cell receptor beta chains below, sequenced in a study of PD-L1 blockade in urothelial cancer. The time point was: pretreatment peripheral blood. Sequencing was performed with immunoSEQ multiplex PCR; in TCRdb, only in-frame clones are kept and a portion is missing. The sample carries 130,000 or so clones, 70% to 85% recorded once. The sample in question was PBMCs, obtained around atezolizumab (anti-PD-L1) treatment. The receptor source for this set is a man over 45 with urothelial cancer.

This clone was counted once. The V and J genes are TRBV5-4 and TRBJ2-7; TRBD2 is a possible D gene (6 bases). The V end was cut by 1 base, the J end by 7 bases, with 12 bases between. Germline V gives CDR1 SGHNT, CDR2 YYREEE (reference sequence). The CDR3 is 13 amino acids. The CDR3 loop reads CASSLYGGWEQYF. The CDR3 nucleotides are TGTGCCAGCAGCTTGTACGGGGGATGGGAGCAGTACTTC.

The chain has TRBV19 and TRBJ2-6; D is unresolved. The CDR3 is made up of 16 amino acids. V lost 5 bases to trimming and J lost 0 bases, with 11 bases between them. The germline gives CDR1 LNHDA, CDR2 SQIVND (reference sequence). The CDR3 DNA follows: TGTGCCAGTAGTCCAAGCTTTCCCTCTGGGGCCAACGTCCTGACTTTC. This sequence encodes CASSPSFPSGANVLTF.

The chain combines TRBV6-1 with TRBJ1-6; 9 bases map to TRBD1. The V segment lost 5 bases and the J segment 10 bases; nucleotides outside the gene matches: 6. CDR3 length: 14 residues. Germline V gives CDR1 MNHNS, CDR2 SASEGT. The CDR3 DNA follows: TGTGCCAGCAGTCTTCGGACAGGGGAGTCACCCCTCCACTTT. Residues: CASSLRTGESPLHF.

The table lists this clone with a few counts. The chain employs TRBV9 and TRBJ2-1; TRBD2 aligns across 7 bases. The junction had 11 bases not matched to a gene; V was cut back by 0 bases and J by 8 bases. CDR1 and CDR2 from the germline V gene are SGDLS and YYNGEE. This CDR3 spans 16 amino acids. The chain's CDR3 is CASSVDYGRAKYEQFF. DNA of the CDR3: TGTGCCAGCAGCGTAGATTATGGGAGGGCGAAATATGAGCAGTTCTTC.

This clone was observed a few times. The chain recombines TRBV19 with TRBJ2-1; possible D gene TRBD2, 6 bases. The germline gives CDR1 LNHDA, CDR2 SQIVND (reference sequence). Trimming shortened V by 6 bases and J by 0 bases, and 15 bases separated the two germline ends. The CDR3 is made up of 16 amino acids. CDR3 DNA: TGTGCCAGTAGAACCACGGGACTCAGCTCCTACAATGAGCAGTTCTTC. This codes for CASRTTGLSSYNEQFF. The variable domain in full, with the rest retrieved from reference TRBV19 and TRBJ2-1, is DGGITQSPKYLFRKEGQNVTLSCEQNLNHDAMYWYRQDPGQGLRLIYYSQIVNDFQKGDIAEGYSVSREKKESFPLTVTSAQKNPTAFYLCASRTTGLSSYNEQFFGPGTRLTVL.

The chain carries TRBV7-9 and TRBJ1-5, with 7 bases that match TRBD1. CDR1 is SEHNR, CDR2 FQNEAQ, per germline (reference sequence). The CDR3 extends over 14 amino acids. The V segment lost 6 bases and the J segment 4 bases; nucleotides outside the gene matches: 6. The CDR3 loop reads CASSSGQPNQPQHF. CDR3 in DNA: TGTGCCAGCAGTTCGGGACAGCCGAATCAGCCCCAGCATTTT.

The V call is TRBV12-5, the J call TRBJ2-5, with TRBD2 as a possible D gene (6 bases). The CDR3 length is 12 residues. V lost 0 bases and J lost 7, with 6 bases in between. Germline-derived CDR1 and CDR2 are LGHNT and FRNRAP. This CDR3 is CASGLVGGTQYF. Here the CDR3 DNA reads TGTGCTAGTGGTTTGGTCGGGGGGACCCAGTACTTC.

This chain connects TRBV19 to TRBJ2-2, with 7 bases matching TRBD1. Germline V gene lookup returns CDR1 LNHDA and CDR2 SQIVND (reference sequence). Trimming cost V 6 bases and J 0 bases; bases outside gene matches: 10. This CDR3 has 17 amino acids. CDR3 DNA sequence: TGTGCCAGTAGCCAAACCGACAGGGTCTCGAACACCGGGGAGCTGTTTTTT. Its protein is CASSQTDRVSNTGELFF.

The chain employs TRBV10-2 and TRBJ2-2; D not certain. Germline V gives CDR1 WSHSY, CDR2 SAAADI. V shed 6 bases and J shed 2 bases, with 19 bases lying between them. The CDR3 loop spans 17 amino acids. This chain's CDR3 is CASRLLFNAFNTGELFF. The CDR3 DNA reads as TGCGCCAGCAGGCTCCTATTTAACGCATTCAACACCGGGGAGCTGTTTTTT.

This chain links TRBV6-5 with TRBJ2-3; D is perhaps TRBD2 (6 bases). Germline-derived CDR1 and CDR2 are MNHEY and SVGAGI. CDR3 size: 14 residues. Trimming left V 0 bases short and J 6 bases short, with 10 bases between. The CDR3 DNA follows: TGTGCCAGCAGTTACTCGATTGGGGGGGATACGCAGTATTTT. Translating gives CASSYSIGGDTQYF.

This rearrangement joins TRBV5-1 to TRBJ2-3; D remains ambiguous. CDR1 and CDR2 from the germline V gene are SGHRS and YFSETQ. The CDR3 consists of 15 residues. V lost 1 base and J lost 2, with 11 bases in between. The CDR3 nucleotides are TGCGCCAGCAGCTTGAGCGTGCGTACCACAGATACGCAGTATTTT. It encodes CASSLSVRTTDTQYF.

The chain recombines TRBV10-2 with TRBJ2-1, with a weak D call TRBD2 (6 bases). This CDR3 comprises 13 residues. Trimming removed 3 bases at V and 15 bases at J, with 18 bases between. Germline assignment: CDR1 WSHSY and CDR2 SAAADI. CDR3 bases: TGCGCCAGCAGTGAATCTCGGGGGTCGATGCGGTTCTTC. Translating it yields CASSESRGSMRFF.

This sequence joins TRBV5-1 and TRBJ2-1, with D perhaps TRBD1 (5 bases). The CDR3 runs 14 residues. Trimming removed 5 bases from V and 0 bases from J, with 9 bases in between. CDR1 and CDR2 (germline): SGHRS, YFSETQ. The CDR3 sequence: CASRGESSYNEQFF. The CDR3 coding sequence is TGCGCCAGCAGAGGGGAAAGCTCCTACAATGAGCAGTTCTTC.

V is TRBV5-1 and J is TRBJ1-6; 8 bases fit TRBD1. Losses at the gene ends were 1 base for V and 10 bases for J; bases not matched to a gene: 7. The CDR3 is 15 residues long. CDR1 is SGHRS and CDR2 is YFSETQ in the germline V gene. This CDR3 is CASSLIGQGGSPLHF. In nucleotides, the CDR3 is TGCGCCAGCAGCTTGATAGGACAGGGAGGGTCACCCCTCCACTTT. The full variable domain, rest sourced from reference TRBV5-1 and TRBJ1-6, is KAGVTQTPRYLIKTRGQQVTLSCSPISGHRSVSWYQQTPGQGLQFLFEYFSETQRNKGNFPGRFSGRQFSNSRSEMNVSTLELGDSALYLCASSLIGQGGSPLHFGNGTRLTVT.

This clone was picked up a small number of times. CDR3 region: CASSRDAGRTEAFF. CDR3 DNA: TGTGCCAGCAGTCGAGACGCCGGCAGGACTGAAGCTTTCTTT. The rearrangement links TRBV7-2 to TRBJ1-1, with D uncertain. Germline V lookup: CDR1 SGHTA, CDR2 FQGNSA. V was trimmed by 6 bases and J by 5 bases, leaving 16 bases between them. The CDR3 extends over 14 amino acids.

CDR3 sequence: CASSLSGAGYTF. The CDR3 DNA sequence: TGTGCCAGCAGCTTATCAGGGGCGGGCTACACCTTC. The chain combines TRBV11-3 with TRBJ1-2; D possibly corresponds to TRBD1 (6 bases). This CDR3 comprises 12 residues. V lost 2 bases and J 8 bases, leaving 9 bases between the germline ends. The germline gives CDR1 SGHNT, CDR2 YENEEA.

The gene calls are TRBV19 and TRBJ2-1; 9 nucleotides line up with TRBD1. This CDR3 contains 16 residues. The germline CDR1 and CDR2 sequences are LNHDA and SQIVND (reference sequence). V shed 4 bases, J shed 3 bases, and the junction held 7 bases outside the gene matches. CDR3 sequence reads: CASSTWDRALYNEQFF. The DNA of the CDR3 is TGTGCCAGTAGTACCTGGGACAGGGCTCTCTACAATGAGCAGTTCTTC.

The chain couples TRBV7-9 to TRBJ2-3; TRBD2 aligns across 7 bases. After removal of 5 bases from V and 6 bases from J, the junction contained 8 bases not matched to a gene. CDR1 is SEHNR and CDR2 is FQNEAQ in the germline V gene (reference sequence). The CDR3 has 14 amino acids. DNA of the CDR3: TGTGCCAGCAGCGGGACTATAAGTGTGGATACGCAGTATTTT. This translates into CASSGTISVDTQYF.

The chain joins TRBV10-1 to TRBJ1-2, with 7 bases identical to TRBD1. Germline V lookup: CDR1 WNHNN, CDR2 SYGVQD (reference sequence). The CDR3 is 13 amino acids. V trimming: 3 bases; J trimming: 7 bases; junction bases outside the gene matches: 5. This chain's CDR3 is CASSDNRDSGYTF. The CDR3 DNA reads as TGCGCCAGCAGTGATAACCGGGACAGTGGCTACACCTTC.

The chain is built from TRBV6-1 and TRBJ1-1, with 7 bases fitting TRBD1. In germline, CDR1 is MNHNS, CDR2 SASEGT. The CDR3 has 15 residues. V shed 4 bases and J 2 bases; nucleotides not matched to a gene: 7. As DNA, the CDR3 is TGTGCCAGCAGTGGGGGGGACAGCAGAAACACTGAAGCTTTCTTT. This codes for CASSGGDSRNTEAFF.

The chain employs TRBV15 and TRBJ2-7; D uncertain. The CDR3 totals 16 residues. Deletions cut 0 bases from V and 2 bases from J, with 14 bases between. Germline CDR1 reads LNHNV; CDR2 reads YYDKDF (reference sequence). DNA for the CDR3: TGTGCCACCAGCAGAGATTCGGCGTTAGCACCCTACGAGCAGTACTTC. Translating gives CATSRDSALAPYEQYF. Full variable domain (rest looked up from reference TRBV15 and TRBJ2-7): DAMVIQNPRYQVTQFGKPVTLSCSQTLNHNVMYWYQQKSSQAPKLLFHYYDKDFNNEADTPDNFQSRRPNTSFCFLDIRSPGLGDTAMYLCATSRDSALAPYEQYFGPGTRLTVT.

The genes are TRBV6-5 and TRBJ1-5, with D perhaps TRBD1 (5 bases). V was pared by 8 bases and J by 6 bases, with 14 bases between. From germline, CDR1 is MNHEY and CDR2 SVGAGI. The CDR3 loop spans 13 amino acids. The CDR3 loop is CASCRTLGQPQHF. The DNA for the CDR3 is TGTGCCAGCTGTCGGACATTGGGTCAGCCCCAGCATTTT.

This sequence joins TRBV30 and TRBJ2-7, with D possibly TRBD1 on 5 matching bases. Germline-derived CDR1 and CDR2 are GTSNPN and SVGIG (reference sequence). Trimming took off 3 bases at V and 12 bases at J, with 18 bases between the two ends. There are 12 residues in the CDR3. The CDR3 coding sequence is TGTGCCTGGAGCAAGACAGCGCTCCAGACGTACTTC. Protein product: CAWSKTALQTYF.

The chain uses TRBV28 and TRBJ2-7; TRBD2 matches 9 bases. The CDR3 is 14 residues long. The V gene's germline CDR1 is MDHEN and CDR2 SYDVKM. V gave up 3 bases and J gave up 5 bases; unmatched junction bases: 5. CDR3 sequence (DNA): TGTGCCAGCAGTTTCCTAGCGGGGTTAAACGAGCAGTACTTC. Its translation is CASSFLAGLNEQYF.

The V gene is TRBV25-1, the J gene TRBJ2-2; TRBD1 matches at 9 bases. This CDR3 is 15 amino acids long. Trimming cost V 8 bases and J 5 bases; bases outside gene matches: 9. Germline assignment: CDR1 MGHDK and CDR2 SYGVNS. This chain's CDR3 is CASQAPGTGTGELFF. CDR3 bases: TGTGCCAGCCAAGCCCCCGGGACAGGGACCGGGGAGCTGTTTTTT.

The chain joins TRBV5-1 to TRBJ2-5; D unresolved. Germline CDR1 reads SGHRS; CDR2 reads YFSETQ. The CDR3 is 12 amino acids. V lost 1 base and J 5 bases, leaving 6 bases between the germline ends. CDR3 amino acids: CASSLSVETQYF. The CDR3 region has the DNA TGCGCCAGCAGCTTGTCGGTGGAGACCCAGTACTTC.

The gene calls are TRBV5-4 and TRBJ1-1, with a weak D call TRBD1 (5 bases). V lost 1 base to trimming and J lost 5 bases, with 18 bases between them. From germline, CDR1 is SGHNT and CDR2 YYREEE (reference sequence). There are 16 residues in the CDR3. In nucleotides, the CDR3 is TGTGCCAGCAGCTTGTATTTCGGGGGAGTAAATACTGAAGCTTTCTTT. Translating gives CASSLYFGGVNTEAFF.